Below are 30 T cell receptor beta chains sequenced from a single sample in a study of shared clonotypes between healthy human individuals. The table came from immunoSEQ multiplex PCR; TCRdb's copy has only in-frame clones and leaves some out. Found here are over a million clones, around 82% of them singletons; the top ten hold approximately 0.52%. The sequencing input was memory CD4+ T cells from PBMCs. Subset in this sample: CD45RA-negative fraction. The source of these receptors is a man younger than 35 in good health. Some clones in this sample may be carry-over from other donors' samples.

This chain uses TRBV27 with TRBJ2-6; no clear D gene. V was cut by 5 bases and J by 2 bases, with 7 bases left in between. Germline CDR1 MNHEY, CDR2 SMNVEV (reference sequence). CDR3 length: 14 residues. The CDR3 DNA reads as TGTGCCAGCAGTCGGAAGCCTGGGGCCAACGTCCTGACTTTC. Protein: CASSRKPGANVLTF.

With respect to this clone: Just one base apart from a much larger clone, this may be a read error. This same CDR3 is encoded by further DNA sequences in the sample. This rearrangement joins TRBV30 to TRBJ1-3; D is uncertain. This CDR3 spans 13 amino acids. V was pared by 0 bases and J by 9 bases, with 12 bases between. The germline V gene has CDR1 GTSNPN and CDR2 SVGIG (reference sequence). This CDR3 is CAWSVGVKGTIYF. Here the CDR3 DNA reads TGTGCCTGGAGTGTCGGCGTAAAGGGCACCATATATTTT.

The chain is built from TRBV29-1 and TRBJ2-3; D not resolved. The ends were cut back, 0 bases at V and 4 bases at J, with 14 bases in the middle. The germline gives CDR1 SQVTM, CDR2 ANQGSEA. There are 15 residues in the CDR3. The chain's CDR3 is CSVEDLYLRADTQYF. The CDR3 DNA reads TGCAGCGTTGAAGATCTTTATCTAAGGGCAGATACGCAGTATTTT.

Concerning this clone itself: The identical CDR3 is also encoded by other nucleotide sequences in the sample. J is TRBJ2-1 and V is TRBV9; D unresolved. Trimming took 1 base from V and 0 from J, leaving 8 bases between them. The CDR3 consists of 15 residues. The germline CDR1 and CDR2 sequences are SGDLS and YYNGEE. The chain's CDR3 is CASSVFPSSYNEQFF. The CDR3 DNA is TGTGCCAGCAGCGTATTCCCGAGCTCCTACAATGAGCAGTTCTTC. The full variable domain, its missing parts supplied by reference TRBV9 and TRBJ2-1, is DSGVTQTPKHLITATGQRVTLRCSPRSGDLSVYWYQQSLDQGLQFLIQYYNGEERAKGNILERFSAQQFPDLHSELNLSSLELGDSALYFCASSVFPSSYNEQFFGPGTRLTVL.

This clone occurred once. This chain uses TRBV20-1 with TRBJ2-3; 8 nucleotides line up with TRBD1. Trimming cost V 5 bases and J 9 bases; bases outside gene matches: 4. CDR1 is DFQATT, CDR2 SNEGSKA, per germline (reference sequence). CDR3 size: 11 residues. The CDR3 coding sequence is TGCAGTGCTGACAGGGGCCGCACGCAGTATTTT. Protein product: CSADRGRTQYF.

This clone was counted between two and nine times. The chain links TRBV1 to TRBJ1-1; the D call TRBD1 from the table was never checked on the DNA. TRBV1 is deemed a pseudogene. CDR3 length: 14 residues. CDR3 in DNA: TGCACCAGCAGCCAAGGACAGAGGAACACTGAAGCTTTCTTT. This gives the protein CTSSQGQRNTEAFF.

This clone has a single count. The J gene is TRBJ2-7, the V gene TRBV28; 9 positions agree with TRBD2. This CDR3 has 14 amino acids. The ends lost 5 bases at V and 3 bases at J; junction bases unmatched: 5. Germline V gene data show CDR1 as MDHEN and CDR2 as SYDVKM. The CDR3 loop reads CASSRLAGFYEQYF. CDR3 nucleotide sequence: TGTGCCAGCAGTCGGCTAGCGGGATTCTACGAGCAGTACTTC.

The V gene is TRBV6-1, the J gene TRBJ1-2; D is undetermined. Looked up from germline, CDR1 is MNHNS and CDR2 is SASEGT. V shed 0 bases and J shed 4 bases, with 9 bases lying between them. The CDR3 runs to 14 residues. Here the CDR3 DNA reads TGTGCCAGCAGTGAAGCAAGGATAACCTATGGCTACACCTTC. This sequence encodes CASSEARITYGYTF.

J is TRBJ2-1 and V is TRBV28; D is undetermined. CDR3 size: 13 residues. The V gene lost 1 base and the J gene lost 7 bases, with 8 bases spanning the gap. Germline CDR1 and CDR2: MDHEN and SYDVKM. The CDR3 sequence: CASSLFGENEQFF. In DNA form, the CDR3 reads TGTGCCAGCAGTTTATTTGGCGAGAATGAGCAGTTCTTC.

V is TRBV25-1 and J is TRBJ2-5; TRBD1 matches at 7 bases. From germline, CDR1 is MGHDK and CDR2 SYGVNS. CDR3 length equals 14 residues. With 7 bases clipped from V and 1 base from J, the junction kept 6 bases outside the gene matches. Here the CDR3 reads CASTPAGGQETQYF. The CDR3 coding sequence is TGTGCCAGCACCCCGGCAGGGGGCCAAGAGACCCAGTACTTC.

The rearrangement links TRBV28 to TRBJ1-4; the D gene is possibly TRBD1 (5 bases). CDR3 size: 15 residues. Deletions cut 5 bases from V and 6 bases from J, with 16 bases between. Germline V gene sequence: CDR1 MDHEN, CDR2 SYDVKM. The CDR3 is CASSTFRDGDEKLFF. The CDR3 coding sequence is TGTGCCAGCAGTACCTTCCGGGACGGTGATGAAAAACTGTTTTTT.

CDR3 in amino acids: CASSSPLAGLAGSYEQYF. The CDR3 bases are TGTGCCAGCAGTTCACCCTTAGCCGGACTAGCGGGTTCCTACGAGCAGTACTTC. The chain has TRBV28 and TRBJ2-7; 11 nucleotides match TRBD2. V lost 4 bases and J lost 1; bases outside the gene matches: 12. This CDR3 is 18 amino acids long. CDR1 and CDR2 from the germline V gene are MDHEN and SYDVKM.

The gene calls are TRBV7-2 and TRBJ1-2; 7 nucleotides match TRBD1. Germline V gene lookup returns CDR1 SGHTA and CDR2 FQGNSA. Trimming removed 4 bases from V and 8 bases from J; junction bases left unmatched: 10. The CDR3 is made up of 14 amino acids. As DNA, the CDR3 is TGTGCCAGCAGCTCGGACAGGAGGGGGTTCGGCTACACCTTC. It yields the protein CASSSDRRGFGYTF.

The gene calls are TRBV18 and TRBJ2-2; 8 positions match TRBD1. The ends lost 3 bases at V and 6 bases at J; junction bases unmatched: 9. The CDR3 contains 16 residues. Per the germline V gene, CDR1 is KGHSH and CDR2 is LQKENI. The chain's CDR3 is CASSPRDRYSAGELFF. Written as DNA, the CDR3 is TGTGCCAGCTCACCCAGGGACAGGTACTCGGCCGGGGAGCTGTTTTTT.

With regard to this clone: The sample holds other DNA sequences that translate to the same CDR3. V gene TRBV9 combines with J gene TRBJ1-2, with 10 bases aligning to TRBD1. CDR3 length equals 14 residues. After removal of 4 bases from V and 3 bases from J, the junction contained 3 bases not matched to a gene. CDR1 is SGDLS and CDR2 is YYNGEE in the germline V gene. CDR3 sequence (DNA): TGTGCCAGCAGCCCCGGACAGGGGGACTATGGCTACACCTTC. Protein product: CASSPGQGDYGYTF. Using reference TRBV9 and TRBJ1-2 for the parts outside the CDR3, the full variable domain is DSGVTQTPKHLITATGQRVTLRCSPRSGDLSVYWYQQSLDQGLQFLIQYYNGEERAKGNILERFSAQQFPDLHSELNLSSLELGDSALYFCASSPGQGDYGYTFGSGTRLTVV.

The gene calls are TRBV9 and TRBJ2-5, with TRBD1 matching 7 bases. CDR1 and CDR2 from the germline V gene are SGDLS and YYNGEE. CDR3 length equals 15 residues. V gave up 3 bases and J gave up 5 bases; unmatched junction bases: 10. This CDR3 reads CASSEGTARRETQYF. As DNA, the CDR3 is TGTGCCAGCAGCGAAGGGACAGCCAGACGGGAGACCCAGTACTTC.

The rearrangement links TRBV7-9 to TRBJ2-5; 10 positions match TRBD2. This CDR3 region has 16 residues. CDR1 and CDR2 (germline): SEHNR, FQNEAQ (reference sequence). Trimming took 2 bases from V and 2 from J; bases not matched to a gene: 5. The CDR3 is CASSLYGLAEQETQYF. The CDR3 DNA follows: TGTGCCAGCAGCTTATATGGACTAGCGGAACAAGAGACCCAGTACTTC.

This clone was counted a single time. This rearrangement joins TRBV19 to TRBJ1-1; 9 bases fit TRBD1. This CDR3 is 15 amino acids long. With V trimmed by 3 bases and J by 0 bases, 2 bases remained unmatched. CDR1 is LNHDA, CDR2 SQIVND, per germline (reference sequence). CDR3 loop: CASSIGTGMNTEAFF. CDR3 DNA sequence: TGTGCCAGTAGTATCGGGACAGGGATGAACACTGAAGCTTTCTTT.

The chain has TRBV30 and TRBJ2-3; D not resolved. This CDR3 is built from 14 residues. Per the germline V gene, CDR1 is GTSNPN and CDR2 is SVGIG (reference sequence). With 1 base removed from V and 6 bases from J, the gap between germline ends came to 14 bases. The DNA for the CDR3 is TGTGCCTGGAGTGCCAACTCTCCGGGTGATACGCAGTATTTT. Protein: CAWSANSPGDTQYF.

J is TRBJ1-5 and V is TRBV7-8; no reliable D call. In germline, CDR1 is SGHVS, CDR2 FQNEAQ. Trimming removed 5 bases from V and 4 bases from J, with 15 bases in between. The CDR3 loop spans 15 amino acids. The CDR3 DNA is TGTGCCAGCAGCCCTATGACCGGGCAGAATCAGCCCCAGCATTTT. This encodes CASSPMTGQNQPQHF. The whole variable domain, remainder taken from reference TRBV7-8 and TRBJ1-5, is GAGVSQSPRYKVAKRGQDVALRCDPISGHVSLFWYQQALGQGPEFLTYFQNEAQLDKSGLPSDRFFAERPEGSVSTLKIQRTQQEDSAVYLCASSPMTGQNQPQHFGDGTRLSIL.

The chain has TRBV6-1 and TRBJ2-5, with D possibly matching TRBD1 (6 bases). The V and J ends lost 4 bases and 2 bases respectively, with 17 bases between them. Germline CDR1 is MNHNS and CDR2 is SASEGT. This CDR3 has 16 amino acids. The CDR3 coding sequence is TGTGCCAGCAGTGTGGCAGGGGCTTGGATTCAAGAGACCCAGTACTTC. Its translation is CASSVAGAWIQETQYF.

The V call is TRBV28, the J call TRBJ2-5; D is unresolved. V was trimmed by 6 bases and J by 3 bases, leaving 8 bases between them. The CDR3 sequence is 12 residues long. Germline V CDR1 and CDR2: MDHEN, SYDVKM. CDR3 region: CASSVYEETQYF. For the CDR3, the DNA is TGTGCCAGCAGCGTTTATGAAGAGACCCAGTACTTC.

The chain links TRBV7-8 to TRBJ2-5; D is tentatively TRBD1 or TRBD2 (5 bases each). V lost 5 bases and J 5 bases, leaving 21 bases between the germline ends. The CDR3 is 16 residues long. CDR1 and CDR2 (germline): SGHVS, FQNEAQ. CDR3 coding DNA: TGTGCCAGCAGCCTACCCTCCGGGGCCCTGGGGGAGACCCAGTACTTC. This gives the protein CASSLPSGALGETQYF.

This clone has at least ten counts. This chain links TRBV2 with TRBJ2-2, with TRBD1 matching 7 bases. V lost 7 bases, J lost 3 bases, and 2 bases stayed unmatched. CDR1 SNHLY and CDR2 FYNNEI come from the germline V gene. This CDR3 spans 13 amino acids. The CDR3 region is CASKQGYTGELFF. The DNA for the CDR3 is TGTGCCAGCAAACAGGGGTACACCGGGGAGCTGTTTTTT. Supplemented by reference TRBV2 and TRBJ2-2, the full variable domain reads EPEVTQTPSHQVTQMGQEVILRCVPISNHLYFYWYRQILGQKVEFLVSFYNNEISEKSEIFDDQFSVERPDGSNFTLKIRSTKLEDSAMYFCASKQGYTGELFFGEGSRLTVL.

The chain employs TRBV5-6 and TRBJ2-7, with D unresolved. This CDR3 region has 12 residues. Looked up from germline, CDR1 is SGHDT and CDR2 is YYEEEE. V was pared by 3 bases and J by 4 bases, with 8 bases between. CDR3 DNA: TGTGCCAGCAGCTCTCAACTGTACGAGCAGTACTTC. This gives the protein CASSSQLYEQYF.

The J gene is TRBJ2-7, the V gene TRBV7-2, with 8 nucleotides matching TRBD2. J lost 5 bases, V lost 5 bases, and 8 bases had no gene match. The CDR3 runs 14 residues. Germline CDR1 SGHTA, CDR2 FQGNSA. The CDR3 nucleotides read TGTGCCAGCAGCCTTAAAAGCGGGAGTCACGAGCAGTACTTC. Its translation: CASSLKSGSHEQYF.

This clone appeared many times. This chain joins TRBV7-9 and TRBJ1-1; no clear D gene. The germline V and J ends were trimmed by 3 bases and 12 bases, with 17 bases remaining between them. Germline V lookup: CDR1 SEHNR, CDR2 FQNEAQ (reference sequence). The CDR3 is 13 amino acids. The CDR3 coding sequence is TGTGCCAGCAGCTTTTCTGGGGTCGGGGTGACTTTCTTT. This translates into CASSFSGVGVTFF.

This chain connects TRBV6-6 to TRBJ1-3, with D tentatively TRBD1 (6 bases). The CDR3 has 16 residues. Trimming removed 6 bases from V and 0 bases from J, with 15 bases in between. Germline V lookup: CDR1 MNHNY, CDR2 SVGAGI (reference sequence). CDR3 DNA sequence: TGTGCCAGCAGGTCCGGACAGTTCTCCTCTGGAAACACCATATATTTT. Translated, it gives CASRSGQFSSGNTIYF.

J is TRBJ2-2 and V is TRBV7-3; possible D gene TRBD1, 6 bases. Germline CDR1 is SGHTA and CDR2 is FQGTGA. V lost 1 base and J 5 bases, leaving 20 bases between the germline ends. The CDR3 spans 18 residues. CDR3 nucleotide sequence: TGTGCCAGCAGCTTAATCGAGCCGAGACAGGAATCAACCGGGGAGCTGTTTTTT. Translation gives CASSLIEPRQESTGELFF.

The chain carries TRBV18 and TRBJ2-3; TRBD2 matches at 9 bases. Germline V gene lookup returns CDR1 KGHSH and CDR2 LQKENI. The CDR3 is 17 residues long. Trimming cost V 1 base and J 5 bases; bases outside gene matches: 10. The CDR3 spells CASSPRASAGGRDTQYF. Written as DNA, the CDR3 is TGTGCCAGCTCACCACGCGCCTCAGCGGGAGGTAGAGATACGCAGTATTTT.